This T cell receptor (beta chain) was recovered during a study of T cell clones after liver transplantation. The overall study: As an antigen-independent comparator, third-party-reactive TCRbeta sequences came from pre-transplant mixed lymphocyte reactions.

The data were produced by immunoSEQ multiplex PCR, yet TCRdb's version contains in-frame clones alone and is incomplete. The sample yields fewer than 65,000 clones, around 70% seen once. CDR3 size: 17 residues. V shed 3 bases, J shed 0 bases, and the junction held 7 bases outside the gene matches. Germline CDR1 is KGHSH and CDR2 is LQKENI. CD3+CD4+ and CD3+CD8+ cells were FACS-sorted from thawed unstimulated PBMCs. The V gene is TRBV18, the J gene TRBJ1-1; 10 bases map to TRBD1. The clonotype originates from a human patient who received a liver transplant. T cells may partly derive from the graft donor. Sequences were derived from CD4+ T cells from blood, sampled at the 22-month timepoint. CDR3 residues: CASSPGTGALMNTEAFF. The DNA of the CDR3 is TGTGCCAGCTCACCGGGGACAGGGGCCTTAATGAACACTGAAGCTTTCTTT.